The 30 T cell receptor beta chains given below trace back to one sample, sequenced in a study of PD-1 blockade in classical Hodgkin lymphoma. Time point specified: cycle 4 day 1 (C4D1), after 5 to 7 weeks of nivolumab. Every patient was affected by relapse after autologous stem cell transplantation, while exposure to brentuximab vedotin was not uniform. Using immunoSEQ multiplex PCR, the repertoire was profiled, and TCRdb retains in-frame clones only, with some absent. The sample comprises just under 20,000 clones, more than 65% of which are singletons, and 20% rests with the top ten. The sequenced sample was peripheral blood mononuclear cells (PBMCs), obtained before the fourth cycle of nivolumab. The receptor source for this set is a human donor with classical Hodgkin lymphoma.

The CDR3, as DNA: TGTGCCAGCAGCTTGTCTCCCCGCTTGGACACCGGGGAGCTGTTTTTT. It yields the protein CASSLSPRLDTGELFF. The chain joins TRBV5-6 to TRBJ2-2; D is undetermined. The V gene lost 1 base and the J gene lost 3 bases, with 13 bases spanning the gap. CDR1 is SGHDT, CDR2 YYEEEE, per germline. The CDR3 consists of 16 residues.

The DNA of the CDR3 is TGTGCCAGCAGCTTATCAGGGGGCCTTTCCTACGAGCAGTACGTC. The encoded protein is CASSLSGGLSYEQYV. The chain employs TRBV11-2 and TRBJ2-7; 8 nucleotides line up with TRBD1. J gave up 1 base and V 2 bases, and 4 bases lay outside the gene matches. This CDR3 region has 15 residues. The germline gives CDR1 SGHAT, CDR2 FQNNGV.

The V call is TRBV19, the J call TRBJ2-1; TRBD2 is a possible D gene (5 bases). V was trimmed by 3 bases and J by 5 bases, leaving 11 bases between them. The CDR3 spans 14 residues. The V gene's germline CDR1 is LNHDA and CDR2 SQIVND (reference sequence). CDR3 loop: CASSMLVANNEQFF. The CDR3, as DNA: TGTGCCAGTAGTATGTTGGTAGCGAACAATGAGCAGTTCTTC.

This clone appeared once. The gene calls are TRBV6-5 and TRBJ1-5, with D hard to call. Germline V gene sequence: CDR1 MNHEY, CDR2 SVGAGI. V lost 0 bases to trimming and J lost 6 bases, with 9 bases between them. This CDR3 spans 14 amino acids. CDR3 DNA: TGTGCCAGCAGTTACTCGATGGGCGGTCAGCCCCAGCATTTT. This codes for CASSYSMGGQPQHF.

The genes are TRBV5-4 and TRBJ2-2, with D possibly TRBD1 on 5 matching bases. This CDR3 region has 13 residues. Germline V gene data show CDR1 as SGHNT and CDR2 as YYREEE (reference sequence). Trimming shortened V by 0 bases and J by 8 bases, and 8 bases separated the two germline ends. The CDR3 loop reads CASSLVGPGELFF. DNA for the CDR3: TGTGCCAGCAGCTTGGTGGGGCCAGGGGAGCTGTTTTTT.

The J gene is TRBJ2-7, the V gene TRBV7-8; the D gene is possibly TRBD2 (6 bases). The CDR3 loop spans 12 amino acids. V was shortened by 1 base and J by 7 bases, with 8 bases between the two germline ends. Germline-derived CDR1 and CDR2 are SGHVS and FQNEAQ. DNA for the CDR3: TGTGCCAGCAGCTTAGTACGGGGGGAGCAGTACTTC. Translated, it gives CASSLVRGEQYF. Filled out from reference TRBV7-8 and TRBJ2-7, the complete variable domain reads GAGVSQSPRYKVAKRGQDVALRCDPISGHVSLFWYQQALGQGPEFLTYFQNEAQLDKSGLPSDRFFAERPEGSVSTLKIQRTQQEDSAVYLCASSLVRGEQYFGPGTRLTVT.

This clone is medium-sized within its sample. The chain couples TRBV7-9 to TRBJ1-1, with 7 bases aligning to TRBD1. The CDR3 runs 14 residues. Germline assignment: CDR1 SEHNR and CDR2 FQNEAQ (reference sequence). V lost 5 bases and J lost 0; bases outside the gene matches: 3. CDR3 in DNA: TGTGCCAGCAGCCCTGGGACAGTGAACACTGAAGCTTTCTTT. As protein: CASSPGTVNTEAFF.

The V and J genes are TRBV28 and TRBJ1-1; D perhaps matches TRBD1 (5 bases). Germline V gene data show CDR1 as MDHEN and CDR2 as SYDVKM. The CDR3 has 17 amino acids. Trimming cost V 2 bases and J 0 bases, with 16 bases left between them. The CDR3 region has the DNA TGTGCCAGCAGTTTACCCGTGCAGGGATGGGTGAACACTGAAGCTTTCTTT. Translating it yields CASSLPVQGWVNTEAFF.

The chain employs TRBV12-1 and TRBJ2-5; TRBD1 is taken as the D call from the table, unchecked against the DNA. TRBV12-1 is reported as a pseudogene. This CDR3 has 14 amino acids. CDR3 residues: CASSFEQGQETQYF. CDR3 in DNA: TGTGCCAGCAGCTTTGAACAGGGCCAAGAGACCCAGTACTTC.

The CDR3 bases are TGTGCCAGCAGCTTGCTTCTCGGAACCTACGAGCAGTACTTC. Protein sequence: CASSLLLGTYEQYF. The rearrangement joins TRBV5-8 to TRBJ2-7; no clear D gene. V was pared by 1 base and J by 2 bases, with 10 bases between. CDR1 and CDR2 (germline): SGHTS, YDEGEE. This CDR3 spans 14 amino acids.

In its sample, this clone is medium-sized (0.01 to 0.1%). The chain combines TRBV4-1 with TRBJ1-4, with TRBD1 as a possible D gene (5 bases). Germline CDR1 reads MGHRA; CDR2 reads YSYEKL. The CDR3 loop spans 16 amino acids. The V and J ends lost 2 bases and 5 bases respectively, with 15 bases between them. The CDR3 bases are TGCGCCAGCAGCCAATCCGAGAGCAGGGCGAATGAAAAACTGTTTTTT. The encoded protein is CASSQSESRANEKLFF.

The rearrangement joins TRBV28 to TRBJ2-2; D ambiguous. The V gene's germline CDR1 is MDHEN and CDR2 SYDVKM. CDR3 size: 15 residues. V lost 3 bases and J lost 1, with 9 bases in between. CDR3 sequence: CASSFSPGNTGELFF. The CDR3 DNA reads TGTGCCAGCAGTTTCTCTCCAGGGAACACCGGGGAGCTGTTTTTT.

The chain uses TRBV10-3 and TRBJ2-1; TRBD2 agrees at 8 bases. The CDR3 has 14 residues. V shed 6 bases, J shed 6 bases, and the junction held 7 bases outside the gene matches. Germline assignment: CDR1 ENHRY and CDR2 SYGVKD. In nucleotides, the CDR3 is TGTGCCATCAGCCCCTCTAGCGGGCCCAATGAGCAGTTCTTC. Its translation is CAISPSSGPNEQFF.

The genes are TRBV14 and TRBJ2-3; D gene ambiguous. Germline values: CDR1 SGHDN, CDR2 FVKESK. Trimming left V 0 bases short and J 9 bases short, with 4 bases between. This CDR3 contains 11 residues. The CDR3 sequence: CASSQEVTQYF. The CDR3 nucleotides are TGTGCCAGCAGCCAAGAGGTGACGCAGTATTTT.

This clone appeared once. The V call is TRBV6-5, the J call TRBJ2-7, with a weak D call TRBD1 (6 bases). Deletions cut 5 bases from V and 6 bases from J, with 14 bases between. Germline CDR1 is MNHEY and CDR2 is SVGAGI. This CDR3 is built from 13 residues. The CDR3 sequence is CASSPYQGTEQYV. CDR3 bases: TGTGCCAGCAGTCCCTACCAGGGGACCGAGCAGTACGTC.

This clone was counted once. CDR3 nucleotide sequence: TGTGCCAGCAGTGCGGACAGGATCAACTACGAGCAGTACTTC. It codes for CASSADRINYEQYF. This rearrangement joins TRBV6-5 to TRBJ2-7; 7 bases map to TRBD1. V was clipped by 5 bases and J by 3 bases; unmatched bases: 7. The CDR3 is made up of 14 amino acids. CDR1 and CDR2 (germline): MNHEY, SVGAGI.

This clone was counted a few times. The chain is built from TRBV2 and TRBJ1-5, with D possibly TRBD1 on 5 matching bases. The V end lost 8 bases, the J end lost 3 bases, and 14 bases lay between the germline ends. The CDR3 sequence is 14 residues long. Germline CDR1 SNHLY, CDR2 FYNNEI. The CDR3 sequence is CASDPGLTNQPQHF. CDR3 coding DNA: TGTGCCAGCGATCCGGGACTGACCAATCAGCCCCAGCATTTT.

The chain links TRBV19 to TRBJ2-6, with unresolved D. Looked up from germline, CDR1 is LNHDA and CDR2 is SQIVND (reference sequence). V was pared by 4 bases and J by 4 bases, with 11 bases between. The CDR3 extends over 15 amino acids. This CDR3 reads CASSRWGMGANVLTF. In DNA form, the CDR3 reads TGTGCCAGTAGTAGGTGGGGAATGGGGGCCAACGTCCTGACTTTC.

This chain joins TRBV5-1 and TRBJ1-1; no reliable D call. The CDR3 length is 13 residues. Germline CDR1 reads SGHRS; CDR2 reads YFSETQ. With 0 bases removed from V and 1 base from J, the gap between germline ends came to 4 bases. As DNA, the CDR3 is TGCGCCAGCAGCTTGGGGGGGAACACTGAAGCTTTCTTT. Translated, it gives CASSLGGNTEAFF. The whole variable domain, filled in from reference TRBV5-1 and TRBJ1-1, reads KAGVTQTPRYLIKTRGQQVTLSCSPISGHRSVSWYQQTPGQGLQFLFEYFSETQRNKGNFPGRFSGRQFSNSRSEMNVSTLELGDSALYLCASSLGGNTEAFFGQGTRLTVV.

The chain joins TRBV4-3 to TRBJ2-1; a weak D match, TRBD2 (6 bases). Trimming shortened V by 1 base and J by 0 bases, and 19 bases separated the two germline ends. The germline V gene has CDR1 LGHNA and CDR2 YSLEER. This CDR3 has 19 amino acids. The CDR3 bases are TGCGCCAGCAGCCAAGTCAATTCGGAGGGGCGTAGCTCCTACAATGAGCAGTTCTTC. This gives the protein CASSQVNSEGRSSYNEQFF.

The gene calls are TRBV5-1 and TRBJ2-5; 16 bases align to TRBD2. This CDR3 comprises 17 residues. Germline V lookup: CDR1 SGHRS, CDR2 YFSETQ. After removal of 4 bases from V and 5 bases from J, the junction contained 8 bases not matched to a gene. CDR3: CASSPGLAGGHRETQYF. The DNA for the CDR3 is TGCGCCAGCAGCCCGGGACTAGCGGGGGGGCATAGGGAGACCCAGTACTTC.

V usage is TRBV5-4 and J usage is TRBJ2-1; 7 nucleotides align to TRBD1. Losses at the gene ends were 4 bases for V and 7 bases for J; bases not matched to a gene: 14. The germline CDR1 and CDR2 sequences are SGHNT and YYREEE (reference sequence). CDR3 length equals 16 residues. CDR3 amino acids: CASSPQGQLPTNEQFF. DNA for the CDR3: TGTGCCAGCAGCCCACAGGGACAGCTTCCTACTAATGAGCAGTTCTTC.

This clone has a single count. Other DNA sequences in this specimen translate into the identical CDR3. This chain joins TRBV27 and TRBJ2-7, with a possible D match to TRBD1 (5 bases). V gave up 6 bases and J gave up 13 bases, with 16 bases separating them. The CDR3 has 11 amino acids. From germline, CDR1 is MNHEY and CDR2 SMNVEV (reference sequence). In DNA, the CDR3 is TGTGCCAGCAGGGACCGACAGTATCCATACGTC. Translation: CASRDRQYPYV.

The chain recombines TRBV6-6 with TRBJ2-3, with D perhaps TRBD1 (6 bases). Per germline, CDR1 MNHNY and CDR2 SVGAGI (reference sequence). Trimming shortened V by 8 bases and J by 6 bases, and 21 bases separated the two germline ends. The CDR3 loop spans 15 amino acids. CDR3 amino acids: CASGSQGSSSDTQYF. DNA for the CDR3: TGTGCCAGCGGGTCACAGGGCAGTTCGTCTGATACGCAGTATTTT.

This chain uses TRBV7-6 with TRBJ2-3, with D unclear. Germline values: CDR1 SGHVS, CDR2 FNYEAQ. The CDR3 extends over 13 amino acids. V was pared by 5 bases and J by 0 bases, with 6 bases between. The CDR3 protein is CASSASSTDTQYF. In nucleotides, the CDR3 is TGTGCCAGCAGCGCCTCTAGCACAGATACGCAGTATTTT.

The chain uses TRBV2 and TRBJ1-6; TRBD1 matches at 7 bases. V lost 11 bases, J lost 5 bases, and 12 bases stayed unmatched. Germline V lookup: CDR1 SNHLY, CDR2 FYNNEI. There are 15 residues in the CDR3. Here the CDR3 reads CAGSGQTLNNSPLHF. The DNA of the CDR3 is TGTGCCGGATCGGGACAGACTCTTAATAATTCACCCCTCCACTTT.

This clone was counted a single time. The J gene is TRBJ2-4, the V gene TRBV28, with 12 bases fitting TRBD2. Looked up from germline, CDR1 is MDHEN and CDR2 is SYDVKM. V dropped 3 bases and J dropped 1; count of bases not matched to a gene: 7. This CDR3 is 18 amino acids long. CDR3 amino acids: CASSFSPSGRGAKNIQYF. The CDR3 DNA is TGTGCCAGCAGTTTTTCGCCTAGCGGGAGGGGGGCCAAAAACATTCAGTACTTC. Filled out from reference TRBV28 and TRBJ2-4, the complete variable domain reads DVKVTQSSRYLVKRTGEKVFLECVQDMDHENMFWYRQDPGLGLRLIYFSYDVKMKEKGDIPEGYSVSREKKERFSLILESASTNQTSMYLCASSFSPSGRGAKNIQYFGAGTRLSVL.

V usage is TRBV30 and J usage is TRBJ2-7, with D perhaps being TRBD1 or TRBD2 (5 bases each). The germline V gene encodes CDR1 GTSNPN and CDR2 SVGIG (reference sequence). V shed 7 bases and J shed 2 bases, with 21 bases lying between them. This CDR3 has 15 amino acids. CDR3 amino acids: CAYRDGIIYPYEQYF. The CDR3 DNA reads TGTGCCTACCGGGACGGCATAATTTATCCCTACGAGCAGTACTTC.

J is TRBJ1-3 and V is TRBV6-6; no definite D call. V lost 6 bases, J lost 1 base, and 7 bases lay in between. Germline lookup yields CDR1 MNHNY and CDR2 SVGAGI (reference sequence). The CDR3 is 13 residues long. The CDR3, as DNA: TGTGCCAGCAGCAGCGGATCTGGAAACACCATATATTTT. It is translated as CASSSGSGNTIYF.

The rearrangement links TRBV11-1 to TRBJ1-6; D gene unclear. Deletions cut 2 bases from V and 7 bases from J, with 6 bases between. There are 13 residues in the CDR3. Germline V CDR1 and CDR2: SGHAT, FQDESV (reference sequence). The chain's CDR3 is CASSLLGNSPLHF. The CDR3, as DNA: TGTGCCAGCAGCTTATTGGGGAATTCACCCCTCCACTTT.